The clone carrying this TCR beta chain was observed at least ten times. The CDR3 totals 16 residues. The V segment lost 6 bases and the J segment 0 bases; nucleotides outside the gene matches: 7. The data were obtained in a study of T-cell reconstitution after alpha-beta-depleted transplantation in children. The TCRbeta library incorporated unique molecular identifiers. TCRdb independently ran MiXCR on the PCR reads; one entry per CDR3 protein. Of about 490,000 distinct CDR3 sequences in the sample, roughly a tenth were seen once. The origin of this receptor is a child aged 2-15 years with inherited bone marrow failure, due to receive a stem cell transplant. The sample consisted of PBMCs, taken before TCRalphabeta/CD19-depleted stem cell transplant. The rearrangement uses TRBV12-3 or TRBV12-4 and TRBJ2-1; the match to TRBD2 covers 8 bases. DNA of the CDR3: TGTGCCAGCAGCCCCACCGGGACTAGCTCCTACAATGAGCAGTTCTTC. It is translated as CASSPTGTSSYNEQFF.